The 21 T cell receptor beta chains below all came from one sample that was sequenced in a study of somatic mutations in cytotoxic T cells in rheumatoid arthritis. Only in-frame clones appear in the TCRdb table, and some are missing; sequencing was by immunoSEQ multiplex PCR. The table has tens of thousands of clones, around 81% seen once; the top ten hold approximately 15%. The sequencing input was CD8+ T cells sorted from blood. These receptors were obtained from an adult with rheumatoid arthritis.

V is TRBV4-1 and J is TRBJ2-1, with 10 bases that match TRBD1. The germline gives CDR1 MGHRA, CDR2 YSYEKL. This CDR3 comprises 14 residues. After removal of 3 bases from V and 7 bases from J, the junction contained 3 bases not matched to a gene. For the CDR3, the DNA is TGCGCCAGCAGCCATGGACAGGGGGGGAATGAGCAGTTCTTC. It codes for CASSHGQGGNEQFF.

The J gene is TRBJ1-1, the V gene TRBV25-1; D may be TRBD1 (6 bases). The CDR3 length is 13 residues. Germline V CDR1 and CDR2: MGHDK, SYGVNS. The V end was cut by 4 bases, the J end by 3 bases, with 9 bases between. The CDR3 here is CASSGRGHTEAFF. The CDR3 DNA reads TGTGCCAGCAGTGGCAGGGGACACACTGAAGCTTTCTTT.

CDR3 loop: CSGYTGDRVTGAFF. The CDR3 DNA reads as TGCAGCGGATACACAGGGGATCGAGTGACGGGAGCTTTCTTT. The genes are TRBV29-1 and TRBJ1-1; TRBD1 matches at 7 bases. Germline CDR1 reads SQVTM; CDR2 reads ANQGSEA. Trimming took 7 bases from V and 10 from J; bases not matched to a gene: 18. The CDR3 covers 14 residues.

This clone appeared a few times. The rearrangement joins TRBV7-9 to TRBJ1-3; D possibly corresponds to TRBD1 (6 bases). CDR1 is SEHNR and CDR2 is FQNEAQ in the germline V gene (reference sequence). V was shortened by 5 bases and J by 2 bases, with 19 bases between the two germline ends. The CDR3 sequence is 17 residues long. CDR3 sequence reads: CASSPRTARRTGNTIYF. The CDR3 nucleotides read TGTGCCAGCAGCCCCCGGACAGCCCGAAGAACTGGAAACACCATATATTTT.

This chain links TRBV11-2 with TRBJ2-1; D remains unclear. Between the trimmed V and J ends, which lost 0 bases and 0 bases, there was a span of 9 bases. The CDR3 is 16 amino acids. The germline gives CDR1 SGHAT, CDR2 FQNNGV. CDR3 nucleotide sequence: TGTGCCAGCAGCTTAGAAGCTTCAAGCTCCTACAATGAGCAGTTCTTC. Its translation is CASSLEASSSYNEQFF.

CDR3 residues: CASSPTSGRYEQYF. The CDR3 nucleotides read TGTGCCAGCAGCCCTACTAGCGGGCGATACGAGCAGTACTTC. J is TRBJ2-7 and V is TRBV9, with 9 bases lining up with TRBD2. The germline CDR1 and CDR2 sequences are SGDLS and YYNGEE. V lost 4 bases and J lost 4; bases outside the gene matches: 6. The CDR3 consists of 14 residues.

The chain has TRBV9 and TRBJ1-1, with 8 positions matching TRBD1. The trim removed 4 bases at V and 6 bases at J, leaving 5 bases unmatched. Germline CDR1 is SGDLS and CDR2 is YYNGEE. This CDR3 comprises 13 residues. In DNA form, the CDR3 reads TGTGCCAGCAGCATGACAGGGGTCGCTGAAGCTTTCTTT. Residues: CASSMTGVAEAFF.

The rearrangement links TRBV9 to TRBJ1-2; 7 bases are a match to TRBD1. The CDR3 loop spans 19 amino acids. J lost 0 bases, V lost 0 bases, and 14 bases had no gene match. Germline CDR1 SGDLS, CDR2 YYNGEE. The CDR3 region has the DNA TGTGCCAGCAGCGTAGCTACGGGGGGGGACAGCTGGTCTAACTATGGCTACACCTTC. This encodes CASSVATGGDSWSNYGYTF.

J is TRBJ2-1 and V is TRBV23-1; possible D gene TRBD2, 6 bases. TRBV23-1 is an ORF for which the function is uncertain. This CDR3 contains 16 residues. V was cut by 2 bases and J by 10 bases, with 21 bases left in between. The CDR3 spells CASSQMPLRLEREQFF. DNA of the CDR3: TGCGCCAGCAGTCAAATGCCCCTAAGACTAGAGAGGGAGCAGTTCTTC.

The V call is TRBV4-2, the J call TRBJ1-4, with 12 bases identical to TRBD1. Germline V lookup: CDR1 LGHNA, CDR2 YNFKEQ. Unmatched junction bases numbered 11, after V lost 4 bases and J lost 8 bases. The CDR3 covers 17 residues. As DNA, the CDR3 is TGTGCCAGCAGCCTCCGCGGGACAGGGGGCTGGGAAGAAAAACTGTTTTTT. Its translation: CASSLRGTGGWEEKLFF.

V usage is TRBV21-1 and J usage is TRBJ1-2. TRBV21-1 counts as a pseudogene. CDR3 length: 17 residues. The CDR3 reads CASSLPRARDLLYGYTF. The CDR3, as DNA: TGTGCCAGCAGCCTCCCGCGGGCCCGGGACCTACTCTATGGCTACACCTTC.

V and J are TRBV16 and TRBJ1-5; no clear D. The length of the CDR3 is 16 residues. Germline V gene data show CDR1 as KGHSY and CDR2 as FQNENV. V lost 0 bases and J lost 1, with 10 bases in between. CDR3 nucleotides: TGTGCCAGCAGCCAATCTGCGGCCGGGAGCAATCAGCCCCAGCATTTT. It yields the protein CASSQSAAGSNQPQHF.

This chain connects TRBV27 to TRBJ2-2; the match to TRBD2 covers 9 bases. V was clipped by 10 bases and J by 5 bases; unmatched bases: 11. Germline V gene lookup returns CDR1 MNHEY and CDR2 SMNVEV (reference sequence). The CDR3 consists of 15 residues. DNA of the CDR3: TGTGCCACCACTGGCGGGGGGGCGGGGACCGGGGAGCTGTTTTTT. This translates into CATTGGGAGTGELFF.

V usage is TRBV19 and J usage is TRBJ2-7, with 8 bases matching TRBD2. Unmatched junction bases numbered 6, after V lost 3 bases and J lost 2 bases. The CDR3 sequence is 15 residues long. Germline V CDR1 and CDR2: LNHDA, SQIVND (reference sequence). The CDR3 is CASSIAGGRAYEQYV. In DNA form, the CDR3 reads TGTGCCAGTAGTATTGCGGGGGGCAGAGCCTACGAGCAGTACGTC.

The chain combines TRBV7-8 with TRBJ1-2, with TRBD1 as a possible D gene (5 bases). Germline CDR1 and CDR2: SGHVS and FQNEAQ. This CDR3 comprises 13 residues. The V and J ends lost 7 bases and 4 bases respectively, with 13 bases between them. For the CDR3, the DNA is TGTGCCAGCAACCAGGGATCGGTCTATGGCTACACCTTC. It translates to CASNQGSVYGYTF.

The gene calls are TRBV10-3 and TRBJ2-3, with 7 bases fitting TRBD2. The CDR3 spans 14 residues. The V gene's germline CDR1 is ENHRY and CDR2 SYGVKD. V dropped 2 bases and J dropped 8; count of bases not matched to a gene: 7. The DNA for the CDR3 is TGTGCCATCAGTGAGCCCCAGCGGGGCGGTACGCAGTATTTT. Protein: CAISEPQRGGTQYF.

The rearrangement uses TRBV28 and TRBJ2-1; 8 bases fit TRBD1. V shed 2 bases, J shed 0 bases, and the junction held 3 bases outside the gene matches. The CDR3 sequence is 16 residues long. Germline V gives CDR1 MDHEN, CDR2 SYDVKM. The CDR3 protein is CASSLPGQGSYNEQFF. The CDR3 nucleotides are TGTGCCAGCAGTTTACCTGGACAGGGCTCCTACAATGAGCAGTTCTTC.

To note about this clone: Other DNA sequences of this sample code for an identical CDR3. The chain recombines TRBV11-2 with TRBJ2-7; perhaps D is TRBD1 or TRBD2 (6 bases each). Germline V gene sequence: CDR1 SGHAT, CDR2 FQNNGV. CDR3 length: 12 amino acids. Between the trimmed V and J ends, which lost 5 bases and 6 bases, there was a span of 11 bases. CDR3 nucleotides: TGTGCCAGCAGCCTAGGGGGGAGCGAGCAGTACGTC. This translates into CASSLGGSEQYV.

This clone was seen once. V gene TRBV6-1 combines with J gene TRBJ2-7; possibly TRBD1 for D (6 bases). Trimming cost V 0 bases and J 4 bases, with 10 bases left between them. CDR1 and CDR2 from the germline V gene are MNHNS and SASEGT. The CDR3 runs to 14 residues. The CDR3 DNA reads as TGTGCCAGCAGTGAAGCGTGGGGGCAATACGAGCAGTACTTC. Protein: CASSEAWGQYEQYF.

DNA for the CDR3: TGTGCCAGCAGTTTAGTTGGGGGCTCCTACAATGAGCAGTTCTTC. Amino acids: CASSLVGGSYNEQFF. The chain is built from TRBV27 and TRBJ2-1; D may correspond to TRBD1 or TRBD2 (5 bases each). The V end lost 2 bases, the J end lost 0 bases, and 8 bases lay between the germline ends. Germline lookup yields CDR1 MNHEY and CDR2 SMNVEV (reference sequence). The CDR3 contains 15 residues.

This clone was counted only a few times. The chain is built from TRBV6-1 and TRBJ2-3; D is unclear. Germline assignment: CDR1 MNHNS and CDR2 SASEGT. The CDR3 extends over 15 amino acids. Trimming stripped 7 bases from V and 4 bases from J, with 18 bases between. The CDR3 spells CASTEWPGQADTQYF. As DNA, the CDR3 is TGTGCCAGCACCGAGTGGCCCGGTCAAGCAGATACGCAGTATTTT.